This T cell receptor beta chain was sequenced in a study of control samples from healthy donors and cancer patients. Germline V lookup: CDR1 SGDLS, CDR2 YYNGEE. Trimming removed 2 bases from V and 2 bases from J, with 7 bases in between. The CDR3 is 14 amino acids. Concerning this clone: Additional DNA sequences in this sample encode the identical CDR3.

Clones were sequenced by immunoSEQ multiplex PCR, and TCRdb holds only the in-frame ones, with some missing. Among fewer than 90,000 clones listed, about 80% were seen once. This receptor was taken from a man aged 50 to 59 in good health. This sequence joins TRBV9 and TRBJ2-2; perhaps TRBD2 as D (6 bases). Sequencing was done on a sample of blood. The CDR3 protein is CASSVGGNTGELFF. The CDR3 DNA sequence: TGTGCCAGCAGCGTCGGGGGAAACACCGGGGAGCTGTTTTTT.